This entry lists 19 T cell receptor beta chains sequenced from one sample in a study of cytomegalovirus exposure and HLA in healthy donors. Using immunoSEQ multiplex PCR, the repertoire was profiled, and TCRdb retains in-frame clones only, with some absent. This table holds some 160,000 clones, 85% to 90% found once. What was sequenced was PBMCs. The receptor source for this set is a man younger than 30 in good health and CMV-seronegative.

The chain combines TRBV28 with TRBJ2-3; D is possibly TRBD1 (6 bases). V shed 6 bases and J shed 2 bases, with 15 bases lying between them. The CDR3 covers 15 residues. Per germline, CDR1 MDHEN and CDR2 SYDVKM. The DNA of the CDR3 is TGTGCCAGCAGACTAGGGGGTTTTGCCACAGATACGCAGTATTTT. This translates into CASRLGGFATDTQYF.

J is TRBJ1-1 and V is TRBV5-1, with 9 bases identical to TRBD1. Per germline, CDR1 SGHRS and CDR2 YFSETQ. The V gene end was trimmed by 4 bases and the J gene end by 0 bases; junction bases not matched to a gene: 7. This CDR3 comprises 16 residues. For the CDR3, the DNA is TGCGCCAGCAGCCCCGGACAGGGGAGTTTGAACACTGAAGCTTTCTTT. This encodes CASSPGQGSLNTEAFF. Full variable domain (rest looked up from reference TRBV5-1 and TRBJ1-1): KAGVTQTPRYLIKTRGQQVTLSCSPISGHRSVSWYQQTPGQGLQFLFEYFSETQRNKGNFPGRFSGRQFSNSRSEMNVSTLELGDSALYLCASSPGQGSLNTEAFFGQGTRLTVV.

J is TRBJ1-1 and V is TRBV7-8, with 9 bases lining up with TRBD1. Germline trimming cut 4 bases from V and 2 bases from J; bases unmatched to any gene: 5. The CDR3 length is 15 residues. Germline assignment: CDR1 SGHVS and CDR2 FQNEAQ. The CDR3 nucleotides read TGTGCCAGCAGCTGGCACAGGGGGCTCAACACTGAAGCTTTCTTT. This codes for CASSWHRGLNTEAFF.

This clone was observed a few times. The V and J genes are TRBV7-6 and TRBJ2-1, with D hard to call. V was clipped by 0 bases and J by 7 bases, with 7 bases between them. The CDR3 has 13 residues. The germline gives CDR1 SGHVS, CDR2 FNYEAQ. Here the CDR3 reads CASSLAPPNEQFF. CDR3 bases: TGTGCCAGCAGCTTAGCCCCCCCAAATGAGCAGTTCTTC.

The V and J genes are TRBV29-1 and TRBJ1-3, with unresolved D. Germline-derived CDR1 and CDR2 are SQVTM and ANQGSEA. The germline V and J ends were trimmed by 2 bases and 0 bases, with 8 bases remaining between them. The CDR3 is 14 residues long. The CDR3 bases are TGCAGCGTTGAACTCTTTAGCTCTGGAAACACCATATATTTT. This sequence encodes CSVELFSSGNTIYF.

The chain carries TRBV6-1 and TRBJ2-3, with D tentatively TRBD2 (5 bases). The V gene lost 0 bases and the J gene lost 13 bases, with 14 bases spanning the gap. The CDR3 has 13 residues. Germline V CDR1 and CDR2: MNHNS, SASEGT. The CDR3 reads CASSEAQERPKYF. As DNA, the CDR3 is TGTGCCAGCAGTGAAGCGCAAGAGCGGCCCAAGTATTTT.

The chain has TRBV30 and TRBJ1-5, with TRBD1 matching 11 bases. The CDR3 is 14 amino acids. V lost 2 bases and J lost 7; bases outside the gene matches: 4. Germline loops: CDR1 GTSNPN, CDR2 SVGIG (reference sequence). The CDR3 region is CAWSTGQGVQPQHF. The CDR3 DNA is TGTGCCTGGAGTACGGGACAGGGGGTCCAGCCCCAGCATTTT.

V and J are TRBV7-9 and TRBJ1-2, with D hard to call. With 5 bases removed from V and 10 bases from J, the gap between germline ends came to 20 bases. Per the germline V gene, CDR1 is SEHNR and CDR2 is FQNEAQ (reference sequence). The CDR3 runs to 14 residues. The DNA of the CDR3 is TGTGCCAGCAGCCCCTTATCCAACCCTCCAGTCTACACCTTC. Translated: CASSPLSNPPVYTF.

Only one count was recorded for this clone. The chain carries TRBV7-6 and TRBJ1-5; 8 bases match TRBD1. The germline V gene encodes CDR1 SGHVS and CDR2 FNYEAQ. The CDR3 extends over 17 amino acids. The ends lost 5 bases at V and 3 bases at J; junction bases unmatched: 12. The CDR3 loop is CASSKYTGGGDNQPQHF. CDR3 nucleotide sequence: TGTGCCAGCAGCAAATATACAGGGGGAGGTGACAATCAGCCCCAGCATTTT.

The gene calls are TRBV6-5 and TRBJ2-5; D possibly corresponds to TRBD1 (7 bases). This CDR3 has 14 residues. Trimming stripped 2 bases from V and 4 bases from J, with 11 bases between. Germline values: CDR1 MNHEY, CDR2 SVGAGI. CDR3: CASSYPGGGETQYF. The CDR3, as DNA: TGTGCCAGCAGTTACCCAGGGGGAGGAGAGACCCAGTACTTC.

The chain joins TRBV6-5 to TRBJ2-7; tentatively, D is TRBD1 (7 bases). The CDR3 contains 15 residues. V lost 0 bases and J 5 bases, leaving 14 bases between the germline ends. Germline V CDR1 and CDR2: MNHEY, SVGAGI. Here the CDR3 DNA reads TGTGCCAGCAGTTACTCGTCAGGGGGGACAGACGAGCAGTACTTC. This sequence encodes CASSYSSGGTDEQYF.

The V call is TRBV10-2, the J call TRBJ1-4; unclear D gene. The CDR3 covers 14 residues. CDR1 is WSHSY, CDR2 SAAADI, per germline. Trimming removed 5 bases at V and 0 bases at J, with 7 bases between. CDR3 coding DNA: TGCGCCAGCAGTAGTACAGCAACTAATGAAAAACTGTTTTTT. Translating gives CASSSTATNEKLFF.

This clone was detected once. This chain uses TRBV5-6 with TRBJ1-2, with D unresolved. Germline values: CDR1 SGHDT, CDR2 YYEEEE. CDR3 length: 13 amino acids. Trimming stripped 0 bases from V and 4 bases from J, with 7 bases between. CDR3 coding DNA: TGTGCCAGCAGCTTGGAGCCGGGCTATGGCTACACCTTC. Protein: CASSLEPGYGYTF.

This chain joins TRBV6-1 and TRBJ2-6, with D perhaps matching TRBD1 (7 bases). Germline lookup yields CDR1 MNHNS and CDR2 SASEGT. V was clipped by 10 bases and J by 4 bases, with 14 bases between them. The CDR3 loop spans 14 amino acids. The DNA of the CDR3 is TGTGCCACCGACAGGGAGGCCGGGGCCAACGTCCTGACTTTC. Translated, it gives CATDREAGANVLTF.

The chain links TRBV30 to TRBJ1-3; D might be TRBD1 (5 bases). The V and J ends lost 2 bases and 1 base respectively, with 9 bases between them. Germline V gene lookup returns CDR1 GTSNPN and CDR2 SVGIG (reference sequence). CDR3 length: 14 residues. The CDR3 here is CAWSQGGSGNTIYF. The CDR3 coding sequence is TGTGCCTGGAGTCAGGGAGGGTCTGGAAACACCATATATTTT.

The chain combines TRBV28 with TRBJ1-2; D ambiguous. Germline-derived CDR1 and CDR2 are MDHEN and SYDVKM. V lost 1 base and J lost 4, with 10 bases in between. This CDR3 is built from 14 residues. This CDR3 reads CASSLSHSSYGYTF. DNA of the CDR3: TGTGCCAGCAGTTTATCCCACAGCTCCTATGGCTACACCTTC.

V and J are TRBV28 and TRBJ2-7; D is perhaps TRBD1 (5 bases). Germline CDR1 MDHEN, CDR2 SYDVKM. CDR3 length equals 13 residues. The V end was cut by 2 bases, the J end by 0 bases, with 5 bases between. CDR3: CASSLQGSYEQYF. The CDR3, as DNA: TGTGCCAGCAGTTTACAGGGCTCCTACGAGCAGTACTTC.

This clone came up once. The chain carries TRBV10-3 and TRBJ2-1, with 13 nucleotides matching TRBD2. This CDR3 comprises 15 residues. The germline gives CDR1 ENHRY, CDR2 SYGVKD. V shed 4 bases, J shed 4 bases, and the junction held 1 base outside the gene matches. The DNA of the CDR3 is TGTGCCATCAGTGGGGGACTAGCGGGATACAATGAGCAGTTCTTC. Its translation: CAISGGLAGYNEQFF.

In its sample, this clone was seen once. The DNA for the CDR3 is TGTGCCAGCAGTTACGGGCGGGGGGATCAGCCCCAGCATTTT. Translating it yields CASSYGRGDQPQHF. V gene TRBV6-5 combines with J gene TRBJ1-5, with D possibly being TRBD1 (5 bases). The V gene lost 2 bases and the J gene lost 5 bases, with 10 bases spanning the gap. Germline V lookup: CDR1 MNHEY, CDR2 SVGAGI. The CDR3 is made up of 14 amino acids.